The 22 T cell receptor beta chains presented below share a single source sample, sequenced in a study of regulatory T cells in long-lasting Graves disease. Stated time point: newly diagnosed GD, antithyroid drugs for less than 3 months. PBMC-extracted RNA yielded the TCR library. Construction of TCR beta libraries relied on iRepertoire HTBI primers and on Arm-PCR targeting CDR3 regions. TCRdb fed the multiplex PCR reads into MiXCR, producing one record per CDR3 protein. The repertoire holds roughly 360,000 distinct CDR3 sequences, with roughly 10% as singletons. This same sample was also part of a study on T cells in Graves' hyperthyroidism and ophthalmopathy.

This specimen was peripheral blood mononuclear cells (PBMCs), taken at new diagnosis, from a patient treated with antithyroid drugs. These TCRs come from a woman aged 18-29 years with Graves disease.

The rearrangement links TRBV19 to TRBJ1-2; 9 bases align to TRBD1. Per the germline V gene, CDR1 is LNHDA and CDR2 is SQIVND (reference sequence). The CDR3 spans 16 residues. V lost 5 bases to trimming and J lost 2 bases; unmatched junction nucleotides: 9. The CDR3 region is CASSLSPGTGNYGYTF. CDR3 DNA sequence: TGTGCCAGTAGTCTCAGTCCCGGGACAGGGAACTATGGCTACACCTTC.

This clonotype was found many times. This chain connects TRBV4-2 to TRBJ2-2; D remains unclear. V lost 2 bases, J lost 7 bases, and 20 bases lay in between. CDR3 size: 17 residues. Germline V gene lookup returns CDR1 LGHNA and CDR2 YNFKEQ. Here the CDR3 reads CASSQRFYLAEDGELFF. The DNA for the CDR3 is TGTGCCAGCAGCCAAAGGTTCTATCTTGCCGAGGACGGGGAGCTGTTTTTT.

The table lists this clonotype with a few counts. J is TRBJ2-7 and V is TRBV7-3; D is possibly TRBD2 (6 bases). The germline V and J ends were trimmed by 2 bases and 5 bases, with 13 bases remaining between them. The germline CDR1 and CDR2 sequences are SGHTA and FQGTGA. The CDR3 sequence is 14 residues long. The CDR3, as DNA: TGTGCCAGCAGCTTAGAGGGGAGGTTCAACGAGCAGTACGTC. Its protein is CASSLEGRFNEQYV.

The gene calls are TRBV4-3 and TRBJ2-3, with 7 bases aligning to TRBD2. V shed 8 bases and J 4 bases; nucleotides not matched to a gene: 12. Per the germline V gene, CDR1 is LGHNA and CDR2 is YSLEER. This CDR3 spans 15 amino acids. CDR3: CASRLGAGLSDTQYF. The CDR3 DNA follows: TGCGCCAGCCGGCTGGGAGCGGGACTCTCAGATACGCAGTATTTT.

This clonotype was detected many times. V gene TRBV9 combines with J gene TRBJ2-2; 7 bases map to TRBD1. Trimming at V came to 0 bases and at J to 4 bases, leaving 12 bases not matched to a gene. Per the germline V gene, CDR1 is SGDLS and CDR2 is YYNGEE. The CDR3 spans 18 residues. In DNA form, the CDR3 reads TGTGCCAGCAGCGTAGAATGGGGACAGCCCTTCACCACCGGGGAGCTGTTTTTT. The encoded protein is CASSVEWGQPFTTGELFF.

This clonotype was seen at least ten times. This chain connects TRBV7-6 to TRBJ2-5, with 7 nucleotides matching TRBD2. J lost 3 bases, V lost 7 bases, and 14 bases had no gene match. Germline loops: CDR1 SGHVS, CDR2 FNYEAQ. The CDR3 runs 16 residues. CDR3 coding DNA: TGTGCCAGCAACGAAGGATTGAGCGGGATAAAAGAGACCCAGTACTTC. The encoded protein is CASNEGLSGIKETQYF. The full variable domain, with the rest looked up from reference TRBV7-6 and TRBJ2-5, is GAGVSQSPRYKVTKRGQDVALRCDPISGHVSLYWYRQALGQGPEFLTYFNYEAQQDKSGLPNDRFSAERPEGSISTLTIQRTEQRDSAMYRCASNEGLSGIKETQYFGPGTRLLVL.

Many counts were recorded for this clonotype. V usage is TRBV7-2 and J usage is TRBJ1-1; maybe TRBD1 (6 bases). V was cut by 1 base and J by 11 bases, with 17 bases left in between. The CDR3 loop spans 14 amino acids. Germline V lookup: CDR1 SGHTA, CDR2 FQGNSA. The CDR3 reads CASSLGTGGPEAFF. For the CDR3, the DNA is TGTGCCAGCAGCTTAGGAACGGGGGGCCCCGAGGCTTTCTTT.

The CDR3 protein is CASSESSTLNTEAFF. The CDR3 nucleotides read TGCGCCAGCAGTGAGTCGTCCACGTTGAACACTGAAGCTTTCTTT. The chain recombines TRBV10-1 with TRBJ1-1; D is ambiguous. V gave up 0 bases and J gave up 0 bases, with 8 bases separating them. This CDR3 region has 15 residues. Germline V gene data show CDR1 as WNHNN and CDR2 as SYGVQD (reference sequence).

The DNA for the CDR3 is TGTGCCTGGAGCGGGAACTCTGGGGCCAACGTCCTGACTTTC. This sequence encodes CAWSGNSGANVLTF. This rearrangement joins TRBV30 to TRBJ2-6, with D maybe TRBD2 (5 bases). This CDR3 is built from 14 residues. CDR1 GTSNPN and CDR2 SVGIG come from the germline V gene (reference sequence). V lost 3 bases to trimming and J lost 0 bases, with 6 bases between them.

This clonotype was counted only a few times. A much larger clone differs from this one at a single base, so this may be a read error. CDR3 coding DNA: TGTGCCTGGAGTATGCGAGCGACTGAAGCTTTCTTT. Its protein is CAWSMRATEAFF. V gene TRBV30 combines with J gene TRBJ1-1, with D hard to call. Germline assignment: CDR1 GTSNPN and CDR2 SVGIG (reference sequence). The CDR3 is 12 amino acids. V lost 2 bases, J lost 5 bases, and 9 bases lay in between.

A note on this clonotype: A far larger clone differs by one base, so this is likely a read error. The CDR3 DNA reads TGTGCCTGCACCATTACCCCCGGGACTAGCGGGAGGAGTGGGCAGTTCTTC. Its protein product is CACTITPGTSGRSGQFF. The V and J genes are TRBV28 and TRBJ2-3, with 15 bases lining up with TRBD2. Gene TRBJ2-1 matches the end of the DNA better, so the J call may be wrong. Germline V CDR1 and CDR2: MDHEN, SYDVKM. The CDR3 runs to 17 residues.

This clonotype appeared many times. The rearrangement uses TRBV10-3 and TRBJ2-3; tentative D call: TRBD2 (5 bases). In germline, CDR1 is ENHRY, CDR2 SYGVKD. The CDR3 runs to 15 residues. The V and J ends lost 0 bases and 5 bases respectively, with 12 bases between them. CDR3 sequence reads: CAISESAGGQDTQYF. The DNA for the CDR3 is TGTGCCATCAGTGAGTCGGCAGGAGGTCAAGATACGCAGTATTTT.

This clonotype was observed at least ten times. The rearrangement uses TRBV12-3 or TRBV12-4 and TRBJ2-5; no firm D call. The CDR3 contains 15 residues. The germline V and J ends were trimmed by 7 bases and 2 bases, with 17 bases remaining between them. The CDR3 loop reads CASTLHPGPQETQYF. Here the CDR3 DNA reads TGTGCCAGCACCCTCCATCCGGGTCCTCAAGAGACCCAGTACTTC.

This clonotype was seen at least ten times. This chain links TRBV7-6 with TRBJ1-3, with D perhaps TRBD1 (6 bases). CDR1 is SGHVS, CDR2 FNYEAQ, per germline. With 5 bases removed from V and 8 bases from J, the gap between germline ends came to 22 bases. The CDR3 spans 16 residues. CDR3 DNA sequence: TGTGCCAGCAGCCCAGCCGGGGGCCAGGTCGTGTACACCATATATTTT. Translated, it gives CASSPAGGQVVYTIYF. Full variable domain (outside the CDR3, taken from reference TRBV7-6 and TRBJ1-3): GAGVSQSPRYKVTKRGQDVALRCDPISGHVSLYWYRQALGQGPEFLTYFNYEAQQDKSGLPNDRFSAERPEGSISTLTIQRTEQRDSAMYRCASSPAGGQVVYTIYFGEGSWLTVV.

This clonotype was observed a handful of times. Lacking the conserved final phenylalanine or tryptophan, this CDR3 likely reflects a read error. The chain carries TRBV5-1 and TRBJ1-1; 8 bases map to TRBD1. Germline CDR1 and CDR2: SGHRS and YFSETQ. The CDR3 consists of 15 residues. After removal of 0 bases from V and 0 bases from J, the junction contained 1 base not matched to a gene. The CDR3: CASSLDRGMNTEAFL. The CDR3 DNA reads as TGCGCCAGCAGCTTGGACAGGGGGATGAACACTGAAGCTTTCTTA.

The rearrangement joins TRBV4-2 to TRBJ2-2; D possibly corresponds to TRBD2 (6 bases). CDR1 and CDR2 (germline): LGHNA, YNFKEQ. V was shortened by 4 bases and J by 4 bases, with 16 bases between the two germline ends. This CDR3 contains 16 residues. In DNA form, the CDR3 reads TGTGCCAGCAGCCGCCTCGGGACTTTTCCCACCGGGGAGCTGTTTTTT. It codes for CASSRLGTFPTGELFF.

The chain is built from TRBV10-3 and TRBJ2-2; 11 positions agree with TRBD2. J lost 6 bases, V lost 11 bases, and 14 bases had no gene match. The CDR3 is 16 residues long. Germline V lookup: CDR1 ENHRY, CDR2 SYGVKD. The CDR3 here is CAVLAGGSSRSGELFF. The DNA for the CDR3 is TGTGCCGTCCTAGCGGGGGGCTCCTCGAGGTCCGGGGAGCTGTTTTTT.

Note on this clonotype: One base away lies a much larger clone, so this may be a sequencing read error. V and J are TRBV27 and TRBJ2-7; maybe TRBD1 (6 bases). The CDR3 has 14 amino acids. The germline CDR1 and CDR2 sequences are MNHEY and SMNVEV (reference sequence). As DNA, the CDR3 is TGTACCAGCAGGGCCCGGGACACTTCCTACGAGCAGTACTTC. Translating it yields CTSRARDTSYEQYF.

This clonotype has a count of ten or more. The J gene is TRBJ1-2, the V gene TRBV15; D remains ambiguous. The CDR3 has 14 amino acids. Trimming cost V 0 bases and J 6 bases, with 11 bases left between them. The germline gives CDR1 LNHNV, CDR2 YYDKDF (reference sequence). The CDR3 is CATSRDAGSDGYTF. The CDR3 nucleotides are TGTGCCACCAGCAGAGATGCCGGGTCCGATGGCTACACCTTC.

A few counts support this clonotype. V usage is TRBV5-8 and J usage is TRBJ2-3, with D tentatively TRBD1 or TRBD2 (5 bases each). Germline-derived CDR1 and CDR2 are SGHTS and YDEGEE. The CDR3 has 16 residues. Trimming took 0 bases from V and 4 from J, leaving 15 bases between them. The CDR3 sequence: CASSLGDPADPDTQYF. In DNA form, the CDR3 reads TGTGCCAGCAGCTTGGGGGACCCAGCGGATCCAGATACGCAGTATTTT.

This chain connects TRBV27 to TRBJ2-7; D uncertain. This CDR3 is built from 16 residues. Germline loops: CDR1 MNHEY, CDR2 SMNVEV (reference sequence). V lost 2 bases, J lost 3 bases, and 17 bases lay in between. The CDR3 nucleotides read TGTGCCAGCAGTTTAACCCCCCAAACATCCCTCTACGAGCAGTACTTC. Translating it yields CASSLTPQTSLYEQYF.

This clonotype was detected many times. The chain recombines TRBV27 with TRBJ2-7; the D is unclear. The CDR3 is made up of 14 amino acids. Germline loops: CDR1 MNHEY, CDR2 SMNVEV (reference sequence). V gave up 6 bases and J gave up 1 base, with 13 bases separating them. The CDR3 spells CASSPSPTSYEQYF. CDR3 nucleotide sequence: TGTGCCAGCAGCCCCTCACCGACGTCCTACGAGCAGTACTTC.